The sequence of this TCR beta chain was determined in a study of shared clonotypes between healthy human individuals. In its sample, this clone was seen a few times. The deep-level immunoSEQ assay was used. Loaded into unsorted PBMC replicate PCRs was 250 to 350 ng DNA, roughly 30,000 T cell genomes. Original methodology: Filtering differed because ImmunoSEQ produced junction-only sequences that carried no quality scores. Generated by immunoSEQ multiplex PCR, the TCRdb table keeps only in-frame clones and is missing some. V, J and clone size reflect that table, while D and trimming were determined from the DNA. Of about 510,000 clones listed, approximately 79% are singletons. This CDR3 region has 15 residues. The V gene lost 5 bases and the J gene lost 2 bases, with 16 bases spanning the gap. Germline-derived CDR1 and CDR2 are MNHNS and SASEGT. Genomic DNA, for the unsorted samples, came from roughly 94 million PBMCs.

The source material was PBMCs. This chain links TRBV6-1 with TRBJ2-7; D gene unclear. The receptor was derived from a middle-aged woman in good health. Some clones in this sample may be carry-over from other donors' samples. The CDR3 sequence is CASSPSVERPYEQYF. The CDR3 nucleotides are TGTGCCAGCAGTCCTTCGGTCGAGCGACCCTACGAGCAGTACTTC.